The sequence of this T cell receptor beta chain was determined in a study of T cells in Graves' hyperthyroidism and ophthalmopathy (dated by TCRdb to between 2018 and 2021). Notes on the research overall: Peripheral blood samples were taken at the time of initial diagnosis, prior to any treatment. To identify distinguishing TCR V-J signatures, a discovery cohort of some 100 patients was used, comprising 40 to 45 with Graves' ophthalmopathy and around 60 with stable Graves' hyperthyroidism. Prospective prediction of ophthalmopathy was tested in an independent validation cohort of fewer than 20 hyperthyroidism patients and 17 patients who later progressed to ophthalmopathy. For training and testing, the 100 or so patients in the discovery cohort were randomly divided in a 7:3 ratio. Thyroid tissue and blood T-cell repertoires from about 6 Graves' hyperthyroidism patients were also compared in the study. Following sampling, methimazole starting at 30 mg daily was given to hyperthyroidism patients, and high-dose intravenous methylprednisolone was given to ophthalmopathy patients. The paper describes TCR Vbeta CDR3 sequencing of about 140 peripheral blood samples, made up of roughly 40 ophthalmopathy patients, roughly 75 hyperthyroidism patients and 17 progressor patients. Paper-wide results and their limitations: In cross-validation, a model built on a 13 V-J signature told ophthalmopathy apart from stable hyperthyroidism with over 85% sensitivity and about 81% specificity, and in testing the same model reached 80%/75%. Most expanded thyroid clonotypes (frequency above 0.001) were also detected in blood, a finding suggesting that blood repertoires may reflect thyroid immune responses. In validation, the model predicted progression to ophthalmopathy a median of around six months before onset, with approximately 68% sensitivity and roughly 72% specificity. Sample size was not statistically predetermined, and investigators were not blinded to group allocation.

The CDR3 contains 15 residues, cysteine and phenylalanine counted. The only DNA kept is the CDR3, 45 bases in frame from the first base. CDR1 and CDR2, per the germline V gene, are MNHNS and SASEGT. V is pared back by 7 bases and J by 6 bases, with 18 bases lying between the germline termini. This clonotype was counted a few times. The specificity of this receptor is unknown. The input lacks base qualities; no much larger clone sits a single base away. Ophthalmopathy patients had moderately to severely active disease, Clinical Activity Score of at least 3, NOSPECS grade of at least 4, and duration under 3 months. Exclusion was applied to patients with uncontrolled infections, other autoimmune diseases, pregnancy or lactation. Diagnoses were based on clinical symptoms, serum thyroxine and TRAb, thyroid ultrasound and orbital computed tomography. Ficoll-Paque density gradient centrifugation was used to isolate PBMCs from approximately 10 ml of fresh peripheral blood. Total RNA was extracted using Trizol reagent, and RNA quality was assessed on an Agilent 2100 Bioanalyzer.

Amplification of TCR beta CDR3 regions was carried out from RNA transcripts. The first round of RT-PCR for the TCR CDR3 was performed with the HTBI primer set and the Qiagen OneStep RT-PCR kit. Libraries were constructed in a second round of multiplex PCR, after which size selection and purification were carried out. The libraries were sequenced on an Illumina HiSeq2000 using paired-end 100 bp reads. Per the authors' processing: Raw data were processed with SOAPnuke, discarding reads with adapters, uncalled bases, mean Phred below 15, or no exact constant-primer or identifier match. High-quality paired reads were merged using COPE v1.2.5, and each unique nucleotide sequence was defined as a clonotype. Clonotypes were aligned to IMGT TRBV, TRBD and TRBJ reference segments using MiTCR v1.1. The analysis included only V-J combinations with a frequency above 0.0001, which together covered 99% to 99.2% of the repertoires. A TCS score was defined as the ratio of F50 (clonal expansion) to E x V (chaos), with BLOSUM62-based TCRdist applied between CDR3 peptides within each V-J. Welch's t-statistics and random forest reduced around 550 V-J features to about 12, which were used in a naive Bayes classifier (R e1071). The public sequencing data were trimmed at Q25 with fastp and processed into clonotypes with MiXCR by TCRdb, which kept only in-frame beta chains. Rows merge per CDR3 protein into single entries with the most common DNA and genes. The V and J calls, along with clone size, are taken from TCRdb and not from the paper's own processing. Within this sample are 600,000 to 650,000 distinct CDR3 sequences, with about 20% of them counted one time only. Roughly a third of the sample goes to the ten largest clones.

Specimen: blood. This clonotype was obtained from a man aged 25-45 years with Graves' ophthalmopathy. The chain links TRBV6-1 with TRBJ1-4, with a weak D call of TRBD1 (5 bases match). The sequence in DNA is TGTGCCAGCATTACACCGGGACTGGAGGATGAAAAACTGTTTTTT. The encoded protein is CASITPGLEDEKLFF.